A selection of T cell receptor beta chains follows, all from one sample in a study of T cell responses to AZD1222 COVID-19 vaccine. Data came from immunoSEQ multiplex PCR; TCRdb stores just in-frame clones and leaves some out. The sample has 90,000 to 150,000 clones; roughly 87% are singletons. The specimen was peripheral blood, collected 28 days after the second AZD1222 dose. The receptors here all came from an adult who received the AZD1222 COVID-19 vaccine. Both conserved end residues are trimmed from each CDR3. The D gene is left open where the match is weak.

14	TRBJ1-5	NA	TRBV6-4	ASSSLSGPRNQPQH
10	TRBJ1-1	NA	TRBV10-3	AIRSPHTEAF
14	TRBJ2-3	NA	TRBV24-1	ATGGGSAGGTDTQY
12	TRBJ1-3	NA	TRBV6-1	ASSERLPRNTIY
14	TRBJ1-5	NA	TRBV6-6	ASSRGDRGGNQPQH
11	TRBJ1-4	NA	TRBV28	ASSLAQDEKLF
12	TRBJ1-4	NA	TRBV6-5	ASRKDSTREKLF
14	TRBJ2-5	NA	TRBV6-5	ASSYQTHRVPETQY
15	TRBJ1-1	NA	TRBV4-3	ASSQGGINPMNTEAF
10	TRBJ1-2	NA	TRBV27	ASSFGGYGYT
13	TRBJ1-4	NA	TRBV27	ASSLSYGGVEKLF
13	TRBJ1-1	NA	TRBV9	ASSPITYRNTEAF
13	TRBJ1-5	TRBD1	TRBV5-6	ASSGGTGNSEPQH
14	TRBJ1-1	TRBD1	TRBV7-2	ASSLPAGTGRTEAF
13	TRBJ1-4	NA	TRBV5-6	ASSLALGTAEKLF
14	TRBJ2-5	NA	TRBV25-1	ASSIQGRGGQETQY
13	TRBJ1-1	TRBD1	TRBV7-9	ASSTGTGLNTEAF
14	TRBJ1-5	NA	TRBV28	ASTINSNRRNQPQH
13	TRBJ2-3	NA	TRBV7-9	ASSLNRGRTDTQY
11	TRBJ1-3	NA	TRBV18	ASSLDRGNTIY
14	TRBJ1-2	TRBD1	TRBV10-1	ASSESPGQSNYGYT
9	TRBJ2-7	NA	TRBV29-1	SVDQGFEQY
11	TRBJ1-2	NA	TRBV7-6	ASGILANYGYT
10	TRBJ1-3	NA	TRBV19	ASRVPGNTIY
12	TRBJ1-4	NA	TRBV5-1	ASSPIGAYEKLF
13	TRBJ2-1	TRBD2	TRBV11-3	ASSEGPARGGEQF
12	TRBJ1-6	NA	TRBV11-2	ASSSGALNSPLH
12	TRBJ1-2	NA	TRBV4-3	ASSQDEQVRGYT
12	TRBJ1-1	NA	TRBV6-2/TRBV6-3	ASSYVGGSTEAF